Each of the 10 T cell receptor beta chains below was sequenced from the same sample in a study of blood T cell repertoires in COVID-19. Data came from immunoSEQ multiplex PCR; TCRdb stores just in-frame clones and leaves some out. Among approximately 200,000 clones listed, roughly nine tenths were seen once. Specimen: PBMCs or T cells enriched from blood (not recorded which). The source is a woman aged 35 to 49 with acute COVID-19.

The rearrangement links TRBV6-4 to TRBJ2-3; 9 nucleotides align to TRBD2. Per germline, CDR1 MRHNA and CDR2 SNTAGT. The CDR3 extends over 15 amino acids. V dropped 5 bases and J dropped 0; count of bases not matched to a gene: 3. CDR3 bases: TGTGCCAGCAGTCCCACTAGCGGGAGCACAGATACGCAGTATTTT. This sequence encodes CASSPTSGSTDTQYF.

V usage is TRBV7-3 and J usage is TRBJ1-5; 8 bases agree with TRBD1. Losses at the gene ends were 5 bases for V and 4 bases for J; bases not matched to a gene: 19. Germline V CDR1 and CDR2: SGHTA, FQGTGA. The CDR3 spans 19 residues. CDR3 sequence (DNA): TGTGCCAGCAGCCCTCCTCCGGGACAGGACCCGTACGTTAATCAGCCCCAGCATTTT. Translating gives CASSPPPGQDPYVNQPQHF.

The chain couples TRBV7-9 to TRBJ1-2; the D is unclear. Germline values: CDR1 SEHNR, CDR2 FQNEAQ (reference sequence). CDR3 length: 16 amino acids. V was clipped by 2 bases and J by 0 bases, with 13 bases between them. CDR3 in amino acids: CASSLRKEGANYGYTF. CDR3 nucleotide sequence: TGTGCCAGCAGCTTAAGGAAAGAGGGAGCTAACTATGGCTACACCTTC.

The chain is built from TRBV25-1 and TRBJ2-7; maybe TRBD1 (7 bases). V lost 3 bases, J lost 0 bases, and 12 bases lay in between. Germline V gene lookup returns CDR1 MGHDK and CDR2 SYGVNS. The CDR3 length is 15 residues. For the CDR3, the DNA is TGTGCCAGCAGTGAGACGGGGGACAGCTCCTACGAGCAGTACTTC. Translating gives CASSETGDSSYEQYF.

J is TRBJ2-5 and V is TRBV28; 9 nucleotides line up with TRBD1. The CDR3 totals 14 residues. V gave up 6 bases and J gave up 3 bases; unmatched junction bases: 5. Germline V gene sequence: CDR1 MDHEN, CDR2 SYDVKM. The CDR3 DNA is TGTGCCAGCAGCCGCCGGACAGGGGAAGAGACCCAGTACTTC. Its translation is CASSRRTGEETQYF.

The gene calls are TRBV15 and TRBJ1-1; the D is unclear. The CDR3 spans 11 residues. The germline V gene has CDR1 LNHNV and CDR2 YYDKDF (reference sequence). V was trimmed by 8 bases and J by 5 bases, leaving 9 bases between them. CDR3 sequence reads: CATFGGTEAFF. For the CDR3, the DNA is TGTGCCACCTTCGGAGGAACTGAAGCTTTCTTT.

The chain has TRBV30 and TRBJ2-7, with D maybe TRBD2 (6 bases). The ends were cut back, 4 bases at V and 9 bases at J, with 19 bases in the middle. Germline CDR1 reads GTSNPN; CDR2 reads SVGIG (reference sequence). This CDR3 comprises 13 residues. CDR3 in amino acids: CAWNGREDGGQYF. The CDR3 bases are TGTGCCTGGAACGGCAGGGAGGACGGGGGGCAGTACTTC.

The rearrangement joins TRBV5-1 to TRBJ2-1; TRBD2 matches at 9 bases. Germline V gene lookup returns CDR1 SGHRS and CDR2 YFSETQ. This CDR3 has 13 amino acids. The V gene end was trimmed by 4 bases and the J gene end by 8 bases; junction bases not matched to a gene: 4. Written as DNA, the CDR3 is TGCGCCAGCAGCGCCGGGACTAGCCATGAGCAGTTCTTC. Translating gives CASSAGTSHEQFF.

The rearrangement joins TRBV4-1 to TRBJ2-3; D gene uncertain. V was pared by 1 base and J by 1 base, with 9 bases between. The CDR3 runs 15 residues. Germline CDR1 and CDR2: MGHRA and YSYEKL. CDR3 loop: CASSQGVAGTDTQYF. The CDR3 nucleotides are TGCGCCAGCAGCCAAGGGGTGGCGGGCACAGATACGCAGTATTTT.

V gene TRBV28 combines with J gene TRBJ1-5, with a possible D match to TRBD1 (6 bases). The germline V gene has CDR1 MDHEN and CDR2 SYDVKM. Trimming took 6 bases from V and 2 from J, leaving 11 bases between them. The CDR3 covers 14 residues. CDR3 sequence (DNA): TGTGCCAGCAGCTCAGGGGTGGGCAATCAGCCCCAGCATTTT. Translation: CASSSGVGNQPQHF.